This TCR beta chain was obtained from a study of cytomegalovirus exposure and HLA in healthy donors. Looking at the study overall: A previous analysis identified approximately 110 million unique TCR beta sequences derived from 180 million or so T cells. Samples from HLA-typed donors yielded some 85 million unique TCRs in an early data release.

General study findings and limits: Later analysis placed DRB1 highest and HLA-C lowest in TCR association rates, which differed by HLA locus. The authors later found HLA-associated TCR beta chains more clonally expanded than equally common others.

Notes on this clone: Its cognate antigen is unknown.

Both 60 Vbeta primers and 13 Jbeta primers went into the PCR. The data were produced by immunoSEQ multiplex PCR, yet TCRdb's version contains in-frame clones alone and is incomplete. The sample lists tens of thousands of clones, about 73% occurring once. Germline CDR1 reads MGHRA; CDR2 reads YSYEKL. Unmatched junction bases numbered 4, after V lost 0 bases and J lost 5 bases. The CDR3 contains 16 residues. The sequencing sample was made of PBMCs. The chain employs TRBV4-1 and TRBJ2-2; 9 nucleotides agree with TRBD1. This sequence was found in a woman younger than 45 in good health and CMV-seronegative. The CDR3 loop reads CASSQEQGALTGELFF. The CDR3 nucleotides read TGCGCCAGCAGCCAAGAACAGGGGGCGCTGACCGGGGAGCTGTTTTTT.